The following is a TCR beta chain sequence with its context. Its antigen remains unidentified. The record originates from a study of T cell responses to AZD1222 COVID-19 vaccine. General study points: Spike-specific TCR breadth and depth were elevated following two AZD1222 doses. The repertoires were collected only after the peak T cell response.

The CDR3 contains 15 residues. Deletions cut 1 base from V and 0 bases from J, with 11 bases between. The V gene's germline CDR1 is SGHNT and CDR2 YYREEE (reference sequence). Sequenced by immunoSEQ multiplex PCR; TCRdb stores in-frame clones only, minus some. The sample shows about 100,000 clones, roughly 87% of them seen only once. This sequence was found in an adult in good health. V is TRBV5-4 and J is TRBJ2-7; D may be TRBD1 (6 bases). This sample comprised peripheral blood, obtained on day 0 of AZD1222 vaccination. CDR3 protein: CASSLSTGSSYEQYF. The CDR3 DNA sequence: TGTGCCAGCAGCTTGTCCACAGGGAGCTCCTACGAGCAGTACTTC.